This T cell receptor (beta chain) was sequenced for a study of T cells in Graves' hyperthyroidism and ophthalmopathy. Germline CDR1 is SGHTA and CDR2 is FQGNSA. V trimming: 2 bases; J trimming: 2 bases; junction bases outside the gene matches: 18. This CDR3 has 20 amino acids. Newly diagnosed hyperthyroidism, duration under 2 months, in patients aged 18 to 65. This clonotype was observed many times. As yet, its antigen is unknown. Study results and limitations: Using 13 V-J features, a model discriminated ophthalmopathy from stable hyperthyroidism. Ophthalmopathy got predicted by the model a median roughly 6.1 months before its onset.

Amplified TCR beta CDR3 regions derived from RNA transcripts. First-round RT-PCR with HTBI primers amplified the TCR CDR3 region. Each CDR3 protein gets one entry after TCRdb re-called the multiplex PCR reads with MiXCR. Here the sample spans hundreds of thousands of distinct CDR3 sequences, just under 15% being singletons. The sequencing input was blood. This rearrangement joins TRBV7-2 to TRBJ2-1, with 7 bases identical to TRBD2. This receptor was obtained from a woman aged 25-40 years with Graves' hyperthyroidism. The CDR3 region is CASSLWKGGALGSPYNEQFF. DNA for the CDR3: TGTGCCAGCAGCTTATGGAAGGGAGGGGCACTAGGAAGCCCCTACAATGAGCAGTTCTTC. Together with reference TRBV7-2 and TRBJ2-1, the CDR3 gives the full variable domain: GAGVSQSPSNKVTEKGKDVELRCDPISGHTALYWYRQSLGQGLEFLIYFQGNSAPDKSGLPSDRFSAERTGGSVSTLTIQRTQQEDSAVYLCASSLWKGGALGSPYNEQFFGPGTRLTVL.